The sequence of this T cell receptor beta chain was determined in a study of a mutant IDH1 vaccine in newly diagnosed glioma. Study background: Patients were started on vaccination 4-6 weeks after radiotherapy alone, or with temozolomide cycles. Most patients had radiochemotherapy with temozolomide before enrollment; others had one alone. The treated population exhibited a male proportion of about 60%, a female proportion of around 40%, and a mean age of roughly 41 years.

Some clones are missing from TCRdb's copy, which holds only in-frame ones; the method was immunoSEQ multiplex PCR. This sample has some 50,000 clones, with 65% found just once. Described time point: week 47, end of study. Vaccination comprised doses that each held 300 ug of mutant IDH1 20-mer peptide, plus topical imiquimod. The study gave patients eight vaccinations in weeks 1, 3, 5, 7, 11, 15, 19, 23. Note on this clone: Its antigen is not identified.

The junction had 6 bases not matched to a gene; V was cut back by 0 bases and J by 2 bases. This CDR3 spans 17 amino acids. Germline-derived CDR1 and CDR2 are LGHNA and YNFKEQ. The sequence was obtained from a man aged 35 to 55 with glioma. Some clones in this sample may be carry-over from other donors' samples. This specimen consisted of peripheral blood mononuclear cells (PBMCs), obtained from a glioma patient whose treatment included an IDH1 peptide vaccine. This chain links TRBV4-2 with TRBJ2-7, with 11 bases identical to TRBD1. The CDR3 here is CASSQDSKGQGAYEQYF. In DNA, the CDR3 is TGTGCCAGCAGCCAAGATTCAAAGGGACAGGGGGCCTACGAGCAGTACTTC.